This TCR beta chain was profiled in a study of CD8+ T cells in alopecia areata. cDNA reverse transcribed from extracted RNA served as the sequencing template. TCRdb's copy holds only in-frame clones and misses some; the assay was immunoSEQ multiplex PCR. This sample has about 200,000 clones; 35% to 45% occur once, and the top ten carry around 0.48%. CDR1 is SNHLY, CDR2 FYNNEI, per germline. J lost 5 bases, V lost 6 bases, and 10 bases had no gene match. This CDR3 spans 15 amino acids. As for treatment: oral pan-JAK inhibitor, 5-10 mg twice daily. V usage is TRBV2 and J usage is TRBJ1-1, with 9 positions matching TRBD1. The material sequenced was CD4+ T cells sorted from blood, taken at approximately week 34, from a patient treated with tofacitinib. The source of this sequence is a human donor with alopecia areata. In DNA form, the CDR3 reads TGTGCCAGCAGGCCCGACAGGGGGAGGCGGACTGAAGCTTTCTTT. Its protein product is CASRPDRGRRTEAFF.